One sample yielded the 20 T cell receptor beta chains listed below, sequenced in a study of T cells in localized non-small cell lung cancer. Method: immunoSEQ multiplex PCR; TCRdb's copy keeps in-frame clones and lacks some. The sample shows 45,000 or so clones, approximately 80% of them seen only once. The source was peripheral blood mononuclear cells, collected before any cancer treatment. All receptors derive from a man between 40 and 70 years old with stage III lung adenocarcinoma.

The chain links TRBV6-6 to TRBJ2-7; D ambiguous. V gave up 4 bases and J gave up 2 bases, with 9 bases separating them. The germline gives CDR1 MNHNY, CDR2 SVGAGI (reference sequence). The CDR3 is 13 residues long. In nucleotides, the CDR3 is TGTGCCAGCAGTTTCCTGAGGACCTACGAGCAGTACTTC. Residues: CASSFLRTYEQYF.

The chain joins TRBV5-1 to TRBJ2-1; 9 bases match TRBD1. V shed 4 bases and J 3 bases; nucleotides not matched to a gene: 2. The germline CDR1 and CDR2 sequences are SGHRS and YFSETQ. There are 14 residues in the CDR3. The CDR3 loop is CASSLTGGYNEQFF. The DNA of the CDR3 is TGCGCCAGCAGCCTGACAGGGGGCTACAATGAGCAGTTCTTC.

This rearrangement joins TRBV4-2 to TRBJ2-7, with 7 bases lining up with TRBD2. The V segment lost 1 base and the J segment 3 bases; nucleotides outside the gene matches: 3. This CDR3 region has 14 residues. Germline CDR1 and CDR2: LGHNA and YNFKEQ. The CDR3 region has the DNA TGTGCCAGCAGCCAAGGAGGACTAGACTACGAGCAGTACTTC. Its translation is CASSQGGLDYEQYF.

The chain uses TRBV4-2 and TRBJ2-7; the D is unclear. The V end lost 3 bases, the J end lost 3 bases, and 12 bases lay between the germline ends. CDR3 length equals 14 residues. Germline assignment: CDR1 LGHNA and CDR2 YNFKEQ. The CDR3 protein is CASSQGRESYEQYF. Here the CDR3 DNA reads TGTGCCAGCAGCCAGGGCAGAGAGAGCTACGAGCAGTACTTC.

The rearrangement joins TRBV29-1 to TRBJ1-1; tentative D call: TRBD1 (5 bases). From germline, CDR1 is SQVTM and CDR2 ANQGSEA. Deletions cut 7 bases from V and 2 bases from J, with 17 bases between. This CDR3 is 14 amino acids long. The CDR3 DNA reads TGCAGCGGGGAGCCGGGACTGCTAAACACTGAAGCTTTCTTT. This translates into CSGEPGLLNTEAFF. Variable domain in full (rest from reference TRBV29-1 and TRBJ1-1): SAVISQKPSRDICQRGTSLTIQCQVDSQVTMMFWYRQQPGQSLTLIATANQGSEATYESGFVIDKFPISRPNLTFSTLTVSNMSPEDSSIYLCSGEPGLLNTEAFFGQGTRLTVV.

The V call is TRBV30, the J call TRBJ1-1; D gene uncertain. The germline V gene encodes CDR1 GTSNPN and CDR2 SVGIG (reference sequence). The V gene lost 1 base and the J gene lost 0 bases, with 6 bases spanning the gap. This CDR3 contains 13 residues. CDR3 sequence reads: CAWSGNMNTEAFF. CDR3 coding DNA: TGTGCCTGGAGTGGTAACATGAACACTGAAGCTTTCTTT.

The chain recombines TRBV6-6 with TRBJ2-5; TRBD2 aligns across 8 bases. The CDR3 sequence is 15 residues long. V dropped 4 bases and J dropped 5; count of bases not matched to a gene: 9. CDR1 is MNHNY, CDR2 SVGAGI, per germline (reference sequence). The CDR3 region has the DNA TGTGCCAGCAGTTCCCCAGGGCCGGGAGGGGAGACCCAGTACTTC. Amino acids: CASSSPGPGGETQYF.

V and J are TRBV11-2 and TRBJ2-3, with D perhaps given as TRBD1 or TRBD2 (6 bases each). Germline CDR1 SGHAT, CDR2 FQNNGV. This CDR3 has 15 amino acids. Trimming pared 4 bases from V and 4 bases from J, leaving 15 bases between. The CDR3 sequence is CASSSSWGAADTQYF. The DNA of the CDR3 is TGTGCCAGCAGCTCATCTTGGGGGGCAGCAGATACGCAGTATTTT.

This rearrangement joins TRBV11-2 to TRBJ2-2, with D possibly being TRBD1 or TRBD2 (5 bases each). Trimming took 4 bases from V and 7 from J, leaving 16 bases between them. Per the germline V gene, CDR1 is SGHAT and CDR2 is FQNNGV. The CDR3 contains 15 residues. CDR3 sequence reads: CASSSGMGDRGELFF. The CDR3 region has the DNA TGTGCCAGCAGCTCAGGCATGGGGGACCGCGGGGAGCTGTTTTTT.

V is TRBV18 and J is TRBJ1-2; perhaps TRBD1 as D (6 bases). The V and J ends lost 2 bases and 8 bases respectively, with 12 bases between them. The germline V gene has CDR1 KGHSH and CDR2 LQKENI. This CDR3 comprises 13 residues. The CDR3 DNA follows: TGTGCCAGCTCACCAGCCGGGGGGCAAGGCTACACCTTC. It yields the protein CASSPAGGQGYTF.

The table lists this clone with a few counts. Other DNA sequences within the sample encode an identical CDR3. The chain combines TRBV6-5 with TRBJ1-5; D unresolved. Germline V gives CDR1 MNHEY, CDR2 SVGAGI. The CDR3 contains 13 residues. V was pared by 2 bases and J by 4 bases, with 6 bases between. The CDR3 sequence is CASSYGWNQPQHF. CDR3 DNA: TGTGCCAGCAGTTACGGGTGGAATCAGCCCCAGCATTTT.

This chain uses TRBV6-1 with TRBJ2-2; D is possibly TRBD1 (6 bases). The V and J ends lost 8 bases and 0 bases respectively, with 7 bases between them. Germline loops: CDR1 MNHNS, CDR2 SASEGT. The CDR3 is 13 amino acids. The CDR3 sequence: CASEGANTGELFF. Written as DNA, the CDR3 is TGTGCCAGCGAGGGGGCGAACACCGGGGAGCTGTTTTTT.

As to this clone: Other DNA variants within this sample encode the same CDR3. The chain recombines TRBV5-1 with TRBJ2-5, with D perhaps TRBD2 (6 bases). The CDR3 runs to 14 residues. The germline V gene has CDR1 SGHRS and CDR2 YFSETQ. V lost 2 bases, J lost 2 bases, and 10 bases lay in between. The CDR3 region is CASSLGGDQETQYF. CDR3 DNA sequence: TGCGCCAGCAGCTTAGGCGGGGATCAAGAGACCCAGTACTTC. Drawing the rest from reference TRBV5-1 and TRBJ2-5, the complete variable domain is KAGVTQTPRYLIKTRGQQVTLSCSPISGHRSVSWYQQTPGQGLQFLFEYFSETQRNKGNFPGRFSGRQFSNSRSEMNVSTLELGDSALYLCASSLGGDQETQYFGPGTRLLVL.

The chain joins TRBV5-1 to TRBJ1-2; D uncertain. Trimming left V 0 bases short and J 4 bases short, with 10 bases between. This CDR3 has 14 amino acids. CDR1 SGHRS and CDR2 YFSETQ come from the germline V gene. This chain's CDR3 is CASSLEGTTYGYTF. CDR3 coding DNA: TGCGCCAGCAGCTTGGAAGGCACGACCTATGGCTACACCTTC.

V gene TRBV2 combines with J gene TRBJ2-4, with D maybe TRBD2 (5 bases). Germline V gene sequence: CDR1 SNHLY, CDR2 FYNNEI. Trimming stripped 8 bases from V and 6 bases from J, with 20 bases between. The CDR3 loop spans 15 amino acids. The CDR3 protein is CASSTGPGVGNIQYF. CDR3 nucleotide sequence: TGTGCCAGCTCCACCGGGCCCGGGGTGGGAAACATTCAGTACTTC.

The gene calls are TRBV6-6 and TRBJ2-2, with D possibly being TRBD1 (6 bases). CDR3 length: 13 residues. CDR1 is MNHNY and CDR2 is SVGAGI in the germline V gene (reference sequence). The V end lost 6 bases, the J end lost 4 bases, and 9 bases lay between the germline ends. The CDR3 here is CASSGTSTGELFF. The CDR3 DNA sequence: TGTGCCAGCAGCGGGACATCCACCGGGGAGCTGTTTTTT.

As DNA, the CDR3 is TGTGCCAGCAGCTTACTATTTGGCGGGGAGCTGTTTTTT. Translation: CASSLLFGGELFF. This chain uses TRBV5-6 with TRBJ2-2; D gene ambiguous. Germline assignment: CDR1 SGHDT and CDR2 YYEEEE. This CDR3 comprises 13 residues. The germline V and J ends were trimmed by 2 bases and 7 bases, with 9 bases remaining between them. Based on the CDR3 plus reference TRBV5-6 and TRBJ2-2, the full variable domain is DAGVTQSPTHLIKTRGQQVTLRCSPKSGHDTVSWYQQALGQGPQFIFQYYEEEERQRGNFPDRFSGHQFPNYSSELNVNALLLGDSALYLCASSLLFGGELFFGEGSRLTVL.

The rearrangement links TRBV6-5 to TRBJ2-1; unclear D gene. The germline V and J ends were trimmed by 0 bases and 14 bases, with 8 bases remaining between them. This CDR3 has 11 amino acids. Germline V gene lookup returns CDR1 MNHEY and CDR2 SVGAGI. CDR3: CASSYSWVEFF. In DNA form, the CDR3 reads TGTGCCAGCAGTTACTCATGGGTAGAGTTCTTC.

The V call is TRBV18, the J call TRBJ1-3; D call uncertain. The germline CDR1 and CDR2 sequences are KGHSH and LQKENI. The CDR3 loop spans 15 amino acids. The V and J ends lost 1 base and 0 bases respectively, with 7 bases between them. The CDR3 DNA follows: TGTGCCAGCTCACCACAAGGGAGCTCTGGAAACACCATATATTTT. It is translated as CASSPQGSSGNTIYF.

The J gene is TRBJ2-1, the V gene TRBV6-5; D is uncertain. The germline CDR1 and CDR2 sequences are MNHEY and SVGAGI. Trimming removed 6 bases from V and 2 bases from J, with 11 bases in between. This CDR3 is 14 amino acids long. The CDR3 DNA reads TGTGCCAGCAGGGGGATTAGCACCTACAATGAGCAGTTCTTC. This sequence encodes CASRGISTYNEQFF.